The entry below gives a single T cell receptor (beta chain) sequence along with its context. Its specificity is not known. The entry originates in a study of shared clonotypes between healthy human individuals. Study observations and caveats: Clonotypes shared by all four donors outscored non-shared clonotypes in generation probability.

Trimming left V 0 bases short and J 6 bases short, with 10 bases between. Germline V gene sequence: CDR1 SGHRS, CDR2 YFSETQ. This CDR3 spans 13 amino acids. The test was conducted at deep level. Method: immunoSEQ multiplex PCR; TCRdb's copy keeps in-frame clones and lacks some. Among around 2.5 million clones listed, 80% to 95% were seen once. Only Caucasian adults living in Nashville, Tennessee made up the donor group. This chain uses TRBV5-1 with TRBJ2-7, with TRBD2 as a possible D gene (5 bases). The sample was naive CD4+ T cells from PBMCs. Subset defined: CD45RA+ positively selected. This receptor was identified in a man between 18 and 35 years old in good health. Some clones in this sample may be carry-over from other donors' samples. The CDR3, as DNA: TGCGCCAGCAGCTTGGTTGTGGGGAGCGAGCAGTACTTC. It specifies CASSLVVGSEQYF.